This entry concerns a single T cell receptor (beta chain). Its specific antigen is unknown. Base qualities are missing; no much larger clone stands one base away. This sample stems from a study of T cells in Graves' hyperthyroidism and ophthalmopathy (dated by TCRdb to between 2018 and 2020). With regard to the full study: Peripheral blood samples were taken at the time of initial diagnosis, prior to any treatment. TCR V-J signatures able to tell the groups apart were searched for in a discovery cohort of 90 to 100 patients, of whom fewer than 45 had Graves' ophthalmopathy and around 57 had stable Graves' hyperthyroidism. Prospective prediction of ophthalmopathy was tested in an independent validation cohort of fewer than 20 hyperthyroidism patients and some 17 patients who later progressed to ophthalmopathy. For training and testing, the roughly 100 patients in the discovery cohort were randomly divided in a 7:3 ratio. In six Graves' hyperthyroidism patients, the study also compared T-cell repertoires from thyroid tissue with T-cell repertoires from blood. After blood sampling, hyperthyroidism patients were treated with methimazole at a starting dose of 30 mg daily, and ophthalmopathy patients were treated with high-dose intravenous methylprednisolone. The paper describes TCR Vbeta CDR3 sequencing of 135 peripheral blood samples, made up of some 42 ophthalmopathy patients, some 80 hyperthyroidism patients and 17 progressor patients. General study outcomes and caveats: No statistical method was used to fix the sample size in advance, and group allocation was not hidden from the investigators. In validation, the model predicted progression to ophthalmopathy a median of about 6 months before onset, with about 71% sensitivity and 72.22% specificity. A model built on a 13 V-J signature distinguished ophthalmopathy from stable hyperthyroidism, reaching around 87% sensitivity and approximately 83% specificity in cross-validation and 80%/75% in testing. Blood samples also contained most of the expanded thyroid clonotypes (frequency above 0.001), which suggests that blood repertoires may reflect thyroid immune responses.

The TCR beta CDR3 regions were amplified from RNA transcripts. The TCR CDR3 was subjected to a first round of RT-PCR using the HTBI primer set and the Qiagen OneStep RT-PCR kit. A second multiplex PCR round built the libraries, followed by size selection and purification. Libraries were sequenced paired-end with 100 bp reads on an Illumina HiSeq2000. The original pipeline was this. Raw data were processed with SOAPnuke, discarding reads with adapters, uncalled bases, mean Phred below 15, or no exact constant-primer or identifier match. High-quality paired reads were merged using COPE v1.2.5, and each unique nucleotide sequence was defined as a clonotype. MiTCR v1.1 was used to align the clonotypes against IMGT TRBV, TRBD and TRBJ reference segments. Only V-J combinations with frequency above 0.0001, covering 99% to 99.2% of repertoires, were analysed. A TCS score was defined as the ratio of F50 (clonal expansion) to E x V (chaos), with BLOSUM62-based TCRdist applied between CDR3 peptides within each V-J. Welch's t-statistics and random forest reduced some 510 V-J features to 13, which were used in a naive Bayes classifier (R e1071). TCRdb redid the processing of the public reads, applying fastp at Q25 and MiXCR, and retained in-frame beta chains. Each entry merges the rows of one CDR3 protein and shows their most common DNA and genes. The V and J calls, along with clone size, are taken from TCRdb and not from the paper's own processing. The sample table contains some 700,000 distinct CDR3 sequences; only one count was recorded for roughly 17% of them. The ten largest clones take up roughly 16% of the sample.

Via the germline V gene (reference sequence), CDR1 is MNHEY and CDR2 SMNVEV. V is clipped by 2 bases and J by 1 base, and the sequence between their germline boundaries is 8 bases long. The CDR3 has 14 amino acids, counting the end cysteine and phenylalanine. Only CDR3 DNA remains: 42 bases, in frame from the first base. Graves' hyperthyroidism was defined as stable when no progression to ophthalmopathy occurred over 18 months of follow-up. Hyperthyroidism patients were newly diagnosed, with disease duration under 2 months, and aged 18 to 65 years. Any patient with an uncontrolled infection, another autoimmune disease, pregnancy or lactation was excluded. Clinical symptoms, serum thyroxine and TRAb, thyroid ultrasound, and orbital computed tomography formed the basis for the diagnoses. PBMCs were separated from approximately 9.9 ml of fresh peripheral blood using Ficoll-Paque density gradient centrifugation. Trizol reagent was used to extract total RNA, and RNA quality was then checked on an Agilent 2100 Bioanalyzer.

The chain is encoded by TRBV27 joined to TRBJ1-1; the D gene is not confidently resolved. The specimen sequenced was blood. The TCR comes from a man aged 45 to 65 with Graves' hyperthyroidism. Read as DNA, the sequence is TGTGCCAGCAGTTTAGACGGATGGAACACTGAAGCTTTCTTT. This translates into CASSLDGWNTEAFF.